The 6 T cell receptor beta chains in this list originate from one sample, sequenced in a study of blood T cell repertoires in COVID-19. The data were produced by immunoSEQ multiplex PCR, yet TCRdb's version contains in-frame clones alone and is incomplete. Here the sample spans roughly 100,000 clones, about 80% being singletons. Source material: peripheral blood. These receptor sequences come from a woman aged 60-70 years with acute or convalescent COVID-19.

The chain is built from TRBV12-5 and TRBJ2-1, with D possibly matching TRBD1 (5 bases). The CDR3 spans 13 residues. Between the trimmed V and J ends, which lost 7 bases and 7 bases, there was a span of 14 bases. Germline CDR1 and CDR2: LGHNT and FRNRAP. CDR3 loop: CASERGHYNEQFF. The CDR3 nucleotides are TGTGCTAGTGAACGAGGACATTATAATGAGCAGTTCTTC.

The rearrangement links TRBV2 to TRBJ1-5, with D hard to call. From germline, CDR1 is SNHLY and CDR2 FYNNEI. The CDR3 totals 14 residues. V lost 0 bases to trimming and J lost 5 bases, with 8 bases between them. The CDR3: CASSEALPDQPQHF. CDR3 bases: TGTGCCAGCAGTGAAGCGCTTCCGGATCAGCCCCAGCATTTT.

The gene calls are TRBV5-1 and TRBJ2-3, with 7 bases identical to TRBD1. The CDR3 covers 15 residues. The V gene end was trimmed by 0 bases and the J gene end by 0 bases; junction bases not matched to a gene: 1. Germline V gives CDR1 SGHRS, CDR2 YFSETQ. CDR3 DNA sequence: TGCGCCAGCAGCTTGGAGGGGGCTAGCACAGATACGCAGTATTTT. Amino acids: CASSLEGASTDTQYF. Combining the CDR3 with reference TRBV5-1 and TRBJ2-3 gives the whole variable domain KAGVTQTPRYLIKTRGQQVTLSCSPISGHRSVSWYQQTPGQGLQFLFEYFSETQRNKGNFPGRFSGRQFSNSRSEMNVSTLELGDSALYLCASSLEGASTDTQYFGPGTRLTVL.

The chain links TRBV10-3 to TRBJ1-1, with D unresolved. The V end lost 3 bases, the J end lost 4 bases, and 9 bases lay between the germline ends. Germline V CDR1 and CDR2: ENHRY, SYGVKD. The CDR3 sequence is 13 residues long. For the CDR3, the DNA is TGTGCCATCAGTGAATTATTTAGCACTGAAGCTTTCTTT. Translation gives CAISELFSTEAFF.

This CDR3 is CATSRISAGGAGELFF. The CDR3 DNA sequence: TGTGCCACCAGCAGGATCTCGGCGGGGGGAGCCGGGGAGCTGTTTTTT. V is TRBV15 and J is TRBJ2-2; 8 bases line up with TRBD2. There are 16 residues in the CDR3. V gave up 3 bases and J gave up 6 bases; unmatched junction bases: 9. Germline V gene sequence: CDR1 LNHNV, CDR2 YYDKDF (reference sequence).

The genes are TRBV2 and TRBJ1-1; TRBD1 agrees at 7 bases. The CDR3 loop spans 13 amino acids. The germline CDR1 and CDR2 sequences are SNHLY and FYNNEI. V lost 6 bases and J lost 3; bases outside the gene matches: 4. The CDR3 loop is CASSRTGDTEAFF. The CDR3, as DNA: TGTGCCAGCAGCCGAACAGGGGACACTGAAGCTTTCTTT. The entire variable domain, with the rest obtained from reference TRBV2 and TRBJ1-1, is as follows: EPEVTQTPSHQVTQMGQEVILRCVPISNHLYFYWYRQILGQKVEFLVSFYNNEISEKSEIFDDQFSVERPDGSNFTLKIRSTKLEDSAMYFCASSRTGDTEAFFGQGTRLTVV.